This passage covers 30 T cell receptor beta chains from one sample sequenced in a study of T cell changes during pregnancy in multiple sclerosis. The repertoire was sequenced with immunoSEQ multiplex PCR; TCRdb's copy has only in-frame clones and lacks some. The sample contains under 90,000 clones, 80% to 95% of which appear only once. Sequenced here: peripheral blood, sampled after pregnancy. The receptors here all came from a female donor in good health, enrolled as a control in a pregnancy study.

This clone was detected only once. The rearrangement joins TRBV29-1 to TRBJ2-1, with TRBD2 matching over 10 bases. The CDR3 loop spans 14 amino acids. The germline V gene has CDR1 SQVTM and CDR2 ANQGSEA. Trimming removed 3 bases from V and 7 bases from J; junction bases left unmatched: 6. The CDR3: CSVDRTSGVNEQFF. CDR3 in DNA: TGCAGCGTTGATCGCACTAGCGGGGTAAATGAGCAGTTCTTC.

CDR3 sequence: CAISGSVAGQNTEAFF. In nucleotides, the CDR3 is TGTGCCATCAGTGGATCTGTCGCAGGGCAGAACACTGAAGCTTTCTTT. V gene TRBV10-3 combines with J gene TRBJ1-1; tentatively, D is TRBD1 (5 bases). Looked up from germline, CDR1 is ENHRY and CDR2 is SYGVKD. This CDR3 has 16 residues. V shed 4 bases and J shed 1 base, with 16 bases lying between them.

V is TRBV28 and J is TRBJ1-5, with 8 bases aligning to TRBD1. With 5 bases clipped from V and 4 bases from J, the junction kept 7 bases outside the gene matches. Germline loops: CDR1 MDHEN, CDR2 SYDVKM. The CDR3 consists of 15 residues. CDR3 sequence: CASSDRTGNNQPQHF. The CDR3, as DNA: TGTGCCAGCAGTGACCGGACAGGGAATAATCAGCCCCAGCATTTT.

This chain links TRBV6-4 with TRBJ2-3; 10 bases map to TRBD2. From germline, CDR1 is MRHNA and CDR2 SNTAGT. V lost 6 bases to trimming and J lost 2 bases; unmatched junction nucleotides: 2. CDR3 length: 14 residues. The CDR3 reads CASSLAGDTDTQYF. CDR3 DNA sequence: TGTGCCAGCAGCCTAGCGGGAGACACAGATACGCAGTATTTT.

The chain couples TRBV10-3 to TRBJ2-1; 7 nucleotides line up with TRBD1. CDR1 and CDR2 (germline): ENHRY, SYGVKD. There are 17 residues in the CDR3. V lost 4 bases, J lost 2 bases, and 11 bases stayed unmatched. The CDR3 is CAISGQGSSTTYNEQFF. CDR3 nucleotides: TGTGCCATCAGTGGACAGGGCTCCTCGACAACCTACAATGAGCAGTTCTTC.

The chain uses TRBV9 and TRBJ2-3; 9 bases map to TRBD2. The CDR3 runs 18 residues. The V gene end was trimmed by 3 bases and the J gene end by 6 bases; junction bases not matched to a gene: 17. Germline V gene sequence: CDR1 SGDLS, CDR2 YYNGEE. The CDR3 region has the DNA TGTGCCAGCAGCGCGAGGACGGGGTCTAGCGGGATGACGGATACGCAGTATTTT. Translating it yields CASSARTGSSGMTDTQYF.

The CDR3, as DNA: TGTGCCAGCAGCTTAGGGACTAGCGCACAAGAGACCCAGTACTTC. Amino acids: CASSLGTSAQETQYF. The gene calls are TRBV7-9 and TRBJ2-5; 9 bases line up with TRBD2. The CDR3 totals 15 residues. The V gene's germline CDR1 is SEHNR and CDR2 FQNEAQ (reference sequence). Unmatched junction bases numbered 2, after V lost 1 base and J lost 2 bases.

V usage is TRBV28 and J usage is TRBJ2-3; D perhaps matches TRBD1 (6 bases). The CDR3 length is 16 residues. Germline lookup yields CDR1 MDHEN and CDR2 SYDVKM. V lost 5 bases and J lost 0, with 15 bases in between. The CDR3 region is CASSPRTAASTDTQYF. CDR3 nucleotide sequence: TGTGCCAGCAGTCCCCGGACAGCGGCTAGCACAGATACGCAGTATTTT.

The chain is built from TRBV28 and TRBJ2-7; TRBD1 agrees at 8 bases. Germline CDR1 and CDR2: MDHEN and SYDVKM. J lost 9 bases, V lost 3 bases, and 10 bases had no gene match. The CDR3 runs to 14 residues. The CDR3 region is CASSFQIGQGGQYF. The CDR3 region has the DNA TGTGCCAGCAGTTTTCAGATAGGACAGGGAGGGCAGTACTTC.

The chain employs TRBV5-6 and TRBJ1-1; 7 bases match TRBD1. Trimming cost V 4 bases and J 12 bases; bases outside gene matches: 6. Germline V CDR1 and CDR2: SGHDT, YYEEEE. The CDR3 extends over 11 amino acids. In DNA, the CDR3 is TGTGCCAGCAGCCTACAGGGGAGACCTTTCTTT. Encoded protein: CASSLQGRPFF.

This clone was observed once. The chain combines TRBV7-8 with TRBJ1-2; D remains ambiguous. This CDR3 has 16 residues. V was pared by 0 bases and J by 1 base, with 12 bases between. Germline CDR1 SGHVS, CDR2 FQNEAQ. DNA for the CDR3: TGTGCCAGCAGCTTAGCGGCGGCACCCCGTAACTATGGCTACACCTTC. Its translation: CASSLAAAPRNYGYTF.

The chain joins TRBV6-4 to TRBJ2-1; 7 bases agree with TRBD1. Per the germline V gene, CDR1 is MRHNA and CDR2 is SNTAGT. With V trimmed by 0 bases and J by 6 bases, 8 bases remained unmatched. There are 16 residues in the CDR3. The CDR3 protein is CASSDSPGTAANEQFF. In DNA, the CDR3 is TGTGCCAGCAGTGACTCGCCTGGGACAGCGGCCAATGAGCAGTTCTTC.

The rearrangement uses TRBV5-6 and TRBJ2-5; D is unresolved. Per germline, CDR1 SGHDT and CDR2 YYEEEE. V lost 2 bases and J lost 5, with 4 bases in between. The CDR3 is 11 residues long. The CDR3 protein is CASSFEETQYF. CDR3 in DNA: TGTGCCAGCAGCTTCGAGGAGACCCAGTACTTC.

The chain is built from TRBV19 and TRBJ2-3, with 8 bases matching TRBD2. Germline V gene data show CDR1 as LNHDA and CDR2 as SQIVND (reference sequence). CDR3 length: 13 residues. Trimming took 5 bases from V and 3 from J; bases not matched to a gene: 1. The CDR3 DNA is TGTGCCAGTAGTTTAGCGGGGACAGATACGCAGTATTTT. It encodes CASSLAGTDTQYF.

This sequence joins TRBV5-5 and TRBJ2-7, with D perhaps TRBD2 (5 bases). Trimming left V 1 base short and J 0 bases short, with 8 bases between. Per germline, CDR1 SGHKS and CDR2 YYEKEE (reference sequence). The CDR3 sequence is 14 residues long. CDR3 coding DNA: TGTGCCAGCAGCTTGACGGGGAACTCCTACGAGCAGTACTTC. Its protein product is CASSLTGNSYEQYF. The full variable domain, in which reference TRBV5-5 and TRBJ2-7 provide the parts outside the CDR3, is DAGVTQSPTHLIKTRGQQVTLRCSPISGHKSVSWYQQVLGQGPQFIFQYYEKEERGRGNFPDRFSARQFPNYSSELNVNALLLGDSALYLCASSLTGNSYEQYFGPGTRLTVT.

This chain joins TRBV4-3 and TRBJ2-7, with 8 bases aligning to TRBD2. The CDR3 sequence is 16 residues long. V trimming: 1 base; J trimming: 2 bases; junction bases outside the gene matches: 7. Germline CDR1 is LGHNA and CDR2 is YSLEER. The chain's CDR3 is CASSQVDSGITYEQYF. As DNA, the CDR3 is TGCGCCAGCAGCCAAGTTGATAGCGGGATAACCTACGAGCAGTACTTC.

V usage is TRBV28 and J usage is TRBJ1-2; 7 bases are shared with TRBD1. Germline CDR1 reads MDHEN; CDR2 reads SYDVKM. This CDR3 comprises 14 residues. V trimming: 5 bases; J trimming: 0 bases; junction bases outside the gene matches: 3. DNA for the CDR3: TGTGCCAGCAGTGCGACAGGGTCTAACTATGGCTACACCTTC. Translating gives CASSATGSNYGYTF.

The chain joins TRBV27 to TRBJ2-7; D is ambiguous. Germline loops: CDR1 MNHEY, CDR2 SMNVEV (reference sequence). The CDR3 spans 12 residues. Trimming left V 5 bases short and J 0 bases short, with 5 bases between. The CDR3 region has the DNA TGTGCCAGCAGTCCGAGCTCCTACGAGCAGTACTTC. Protein sequence: CASSPSSYEQYF.

The DNA for the CDR3 is TGTGCCAGCTCACCCTCCAGCTCTGGAAACACCATATATTTT. It codes for CASSPSSSGNTIYF. The chain carries TRBV18 and TRBJ1-3; D not resolved. The CDR3 covers 14 residues. Germline assignment: CDR1 KGHSH and CDR2 LQKENI. Trimming shortened V by 3 bases and J by 0 bases, and 6 bases separated the two germline ends.

This clone was recorded once. The genes are TRBV18 and TRBJ2-5; 8 positions match TRBD2. Trimming removed 5 bases from V and 5 bases from J; junction bases left unmatched: 13. This CDR3 is 16 amino acids long. Germline V gene sequence: CDR1 KGHSH, CDR2 LQKENI. The CDR3 DNA sequence: TGTGCCAGCTCAGGACTCTCAGCGGGAGAGGGGGAGACCCAGTACTTC. Protein: CASSGLSAGEGETQYF.

This CDR3 reads CASRSGGYNEQFF. CDR3 nucleotide sequence: TGTGCCAGCAGATCGGGCGGGTACAATGAGCAGTTCTTC. J is TRBJ2-1 and V is TRBV27, with D perhaps TRBD2 (5 bases). The CDR3 consists of 13 residues. V shed 6 bases and J shed 4 bases, with 10 bases lying between them. CDR1 is MNHEY and CDR2 is SMNVEV in the germline V gene (reference sequence).

The chain combines TRBV28 with TRBJ2-1, with 12 positions matching TRBD2. CDR3 size: 15 residues. The germline CDR1 and CDR2 sequences are MDHEN and SYDVKM. Germline trimming cut 4 bases from V and 7 bases from J; bases unmatched to any gene: 5. CDR3 DNA: TGTGCCAGCAGTTCTAGACTAGCGGGGGTTAATGAGCAGTTCTTC. This encodes CASSSRLAGVNEQFF.

This chain joins TRBV28 and TRBJ1-6; possibly TRBD1 for D (5 bases). Germline lookup yields CDR1 MDHEN and CDR2 SYDVKM. Trimming removed 1 base at V and 5 bases at J, with 9 bases between. The CDR3 extends over 15 amino acids. Here the CDR3 reads CASSLSDSDNSPLHF. DNA of the CDR3: TGTGCCAGCAGTTTATCCGACAGCGATAATTCACCCCTCCACTTT.

The V call is TRBV6-1, the J call TRBJ2-7; 9 bases match TRBD2. Germline lookup yields CDR1 MNHNS and CDR2 SASEGT. V shed 6 bases, J shed 6 bases, and the junction held 12 bases outside the gene matches. The CDR3 covers 15 residues. The CDR3 reads CASRGGASGMFEQYF. CDR3 sequence (DNA): TGTGCCAGCAGGGGGGGGGCTAGCGGGATGTTCGAGCAGTACTTC.

The chain couples TRBV5-6 to TRBJ2-1; 14 bases align to TRBD2. The CDR3 consists of 15 residues. CDR1 is SGHDT and CDR2 is YYEEEE in the germline V gene. The J segment lost 7 bases and the V segment lost 3 bases, leaving 3 bases of the junction unmatched. CDR3 in DNA: TGTGCCAGCAGCTCGGGACTAGCGGGAGTAAATGAGCAGTTCTTC. Amino acid sequence: CASSSGLAGVNEQFF.

The chain uses TRBV19 and TRBJ2-7; 8 bases map to TRBD1. Germline V gives CDR1 LNHDA, CDR2 SQIVND (reference sequence). With 2 bases clipped from V and 6 bases from J, the junction kept 9 bases outside the gene matches. This CDR3 is built from 15 residues. The DNA of the CDR3 is TGTGCCAGTAGTATATTTGGACAGGGCGGGCTCGAGCAGTACTTC. Protein: CASSIFGQGGLEQYF.

The chain is built from TRBV2 and TRBJ1-6; D is possibly TRBD1 (5 bases). The V gene's germline CDR1 is SNHLY and CDR2 FYNNEI. The ends were cut back, 2 bases at V and 3 bases at J, with 8 bases in the middle. The CDR3 consists of 15 residues. CDR3 in DNA: TGTGCCAGCAGTGAATTTCAGGGCTATAATTCACCCCTCCACTTT. It codes for CASSEFQGYNSPLHF.

CDR3 residues: CASRAGDYGYTF. The CDR3 coding sequence is TGTGCCAGTAGGGCGGGAGACTATGGCTACACCTTC. J is TRBJ1-2 and V is TRBV19; D gene ambiguous. Germline CDR1 is LNHDA and CDR2 is SQIVND (reference sequence). The germline V and J ends were trimmed by 6 bases and 3 bases, with 8 bases remaining between them. The CDR3 consists of 12 residues.

A single count supports this clone. The rearrangement links TRBV4-1 to TRBJ1-2, with D tentatively TRBD1 (5 bases). Germline values: CDR1 MGHRA, CDR2 YSYEKL. The CDR3 length is 15 residues. The V and J ends lost 4 bases and 3 bases respectively, with 15 bases between them. CDR3 protein: CASSRFQGGDYGYTF. The DNA of the CDR3 is TGCGCCAGCAGCCGCTTCCAGGGTGGGGACTATGGCTACACCTTC.

The rearrangement links TRBV11-3 to TRBJ1-1; D call uncertain. The CDR3 is made up of 13 amino acids. V dropped 9 bases and J dropped 4 bases, with 15 bases sitting between them. Germline lookup yields CDR1 SGHNT and CDR2 YENEEA. The CDR3 here is CASGKGRGTEAFF. CDR3 DNA: TGTGCCAGTGGGAAGGGCCGGGGCACTGAAGCTTTCTTT.